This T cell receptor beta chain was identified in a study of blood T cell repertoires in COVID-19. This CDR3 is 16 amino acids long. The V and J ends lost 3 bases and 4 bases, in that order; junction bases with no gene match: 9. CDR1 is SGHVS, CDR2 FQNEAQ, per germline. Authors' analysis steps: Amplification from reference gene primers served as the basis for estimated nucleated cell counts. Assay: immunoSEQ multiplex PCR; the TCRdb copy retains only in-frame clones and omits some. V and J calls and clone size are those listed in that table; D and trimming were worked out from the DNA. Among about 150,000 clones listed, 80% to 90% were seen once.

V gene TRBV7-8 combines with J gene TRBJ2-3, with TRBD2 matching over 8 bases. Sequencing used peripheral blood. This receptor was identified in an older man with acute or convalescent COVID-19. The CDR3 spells CASSFREGGVADTQYF. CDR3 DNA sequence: TGTGCCAGCAGCTTCCGGGAGGGGGGAGTTGCAGATACGCAGTATTTT.